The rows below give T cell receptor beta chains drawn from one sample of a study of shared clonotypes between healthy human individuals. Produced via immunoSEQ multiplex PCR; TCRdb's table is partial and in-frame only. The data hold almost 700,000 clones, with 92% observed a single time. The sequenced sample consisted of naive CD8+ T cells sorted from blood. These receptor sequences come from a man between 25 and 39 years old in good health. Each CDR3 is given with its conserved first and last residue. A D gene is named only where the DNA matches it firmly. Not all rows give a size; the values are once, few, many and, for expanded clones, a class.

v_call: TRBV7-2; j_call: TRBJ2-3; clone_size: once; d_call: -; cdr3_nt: TGTGCCAGCAGCTTCGGCATGAGGGCAGATACGCAGTATTTT; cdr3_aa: CASSFGMRADTQYF
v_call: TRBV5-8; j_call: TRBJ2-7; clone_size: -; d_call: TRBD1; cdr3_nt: TGTGCCAGCAGCGTCATAGGACAGGGCAGCGAGCAGTACTTC; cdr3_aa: CASSVIGQGSEQYF
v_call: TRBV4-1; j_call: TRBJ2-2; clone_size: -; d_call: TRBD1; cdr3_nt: TGCGCCGGGGGACAGGAGTCGAACACCGGGGAGCTGTTTTTT; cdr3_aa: CAGGQESNTGELFF
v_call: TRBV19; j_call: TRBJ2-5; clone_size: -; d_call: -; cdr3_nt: TGTGCCAGTAGCGTGACCGGAGAGACCCAGTACTTC; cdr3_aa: CASSVTGETQYF
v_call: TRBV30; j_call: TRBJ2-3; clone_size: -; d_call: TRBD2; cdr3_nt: TGTGCCTGGAGTGTCGGGGGGAAAGATACGCAGTATTTT; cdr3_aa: CAWSVGGKDTQYF
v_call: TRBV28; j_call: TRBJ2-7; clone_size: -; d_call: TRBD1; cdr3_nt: TGTGCCAGCGACCCTACAGGGGATACCTACGAGCAGTACTTC; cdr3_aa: CASDPTGDTYEQYF
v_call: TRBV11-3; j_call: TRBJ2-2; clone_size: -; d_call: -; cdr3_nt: TGTGCCAGCAGCTTAGGGCTTTCACACACCGGGGAGCTGTTTTTT; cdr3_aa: CASSLGLSHTGELFF
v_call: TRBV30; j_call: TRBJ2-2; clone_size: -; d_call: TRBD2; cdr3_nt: TGTGCCTGGAGTGTAATGGGCGGGAGTGGCACCGGGGAGCTGTTTTTT; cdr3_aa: CAWSVMGGSGTGELFF
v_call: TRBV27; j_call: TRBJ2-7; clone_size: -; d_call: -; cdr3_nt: TGTGCCAGCTCCCTGGAGGGCCCCCGCGAGCAGTACTTC; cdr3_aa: CASSLEGPREQYF
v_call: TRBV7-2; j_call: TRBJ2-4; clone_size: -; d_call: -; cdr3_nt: TGTGCCAGCAGCTTCGGGATAGCCAAAAACATTCAGTACTTC; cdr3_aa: CASSFGIAKNIQYF
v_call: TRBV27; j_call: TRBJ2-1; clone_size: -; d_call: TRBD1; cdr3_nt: TGTGCCAGCAGCCACCGTAGGACAGGGGCAAATGAGCAGTTCTTC; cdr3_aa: CASSHRRTGANEQFF
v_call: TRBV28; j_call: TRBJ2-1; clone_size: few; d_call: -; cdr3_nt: TGTGCCAGCAGTTTATTCCTGGGGCTCAATGAGCAGTTCTTC; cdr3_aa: CASSLFLGLNEQFF
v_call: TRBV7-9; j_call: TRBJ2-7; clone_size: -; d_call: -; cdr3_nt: TGTGCCAGCAGCGTGACAGGACCCCCCTACGAGCAGTACTTC; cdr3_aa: CASSVTGPPYEQYF
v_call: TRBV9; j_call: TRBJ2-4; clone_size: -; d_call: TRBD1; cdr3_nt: TGTGCCAGCAGCGTGGGACAGGGGAAAAACATTCAGTACTTC; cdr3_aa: CASSVGQGKNIQYF
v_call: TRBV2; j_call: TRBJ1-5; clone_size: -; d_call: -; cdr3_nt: TGTGCCAGTCAAGGGTTGGGGACGAGCAATCAGCCCCAGCATTTT; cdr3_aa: CASQGLGTSNQPQHF
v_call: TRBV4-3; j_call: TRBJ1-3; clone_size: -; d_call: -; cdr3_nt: TGCGCCAGCAGCCAAGAACCTCATAGCTCTGGAAACACCATATATTTT; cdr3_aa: CASSQEPHSSGNTIYF
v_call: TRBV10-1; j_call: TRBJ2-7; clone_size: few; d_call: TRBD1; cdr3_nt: TGCGCCAGCAGTGTGGACAGGGGCTACGAGCAGTACTTC; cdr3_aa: CASSVDRGYEQYF
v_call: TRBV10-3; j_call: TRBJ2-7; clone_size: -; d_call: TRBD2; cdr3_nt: TGTGCCATCAGCTCGACTAGCGGGAGTAGCGAGCAGTACTTC; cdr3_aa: CAISSTSGSSEQYF
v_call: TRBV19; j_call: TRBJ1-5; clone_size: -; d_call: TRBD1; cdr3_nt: TGTGCCAGTAGTATAGACGGACAGGGAATAGAGCCCCAGCATTTT; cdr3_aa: CASSIDGQGIEPQHF
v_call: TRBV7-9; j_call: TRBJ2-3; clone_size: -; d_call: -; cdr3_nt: TGTGCCAGCAGCACCTCGGACGTCAGCACAGATACGCAGTATTTT; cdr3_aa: CASSTSDVSTDTQYF